A single sample is the source of the 20 T cell receptor beta chains below, sequenced in a study of T-cell reconstitution after alpha-beta-depleted transplantation in children. During its preparation, the TCRbeta library received unique molecular identifiers. A single record per CDR3 protein comes from TCRdb applying MiXCR to the PCR reads. The top ten clones hold approximately 51% of a sample with tens of thousands of distinct CDR3 sequences, over 15% of them seen once. Sequenced material: PBMCs, mostly from graft donor cells, taken 360 days after TCRalphabeta/CD19-depleted stem cell transplant. Receptors were obtained from a male patient between 2 and 9 years old who had a stem cell transplant for acute lymphoblastic leukemia, so the T cells may come from the graft donor.

Details on this clonotype: A clone one base away is much larger, so this may be a read error. The chain links TRBV5-5 to TRBJ1-1; D possibly corresponds to TRBD1 (5 bases). This CDR3 is 15 amino acids long. CDR1 SGHKS and CDR2 YYEKEE come from the germline V gene (reference sequence). Trimming left V 0 bases short and J 4 bases short, with 13 bases between. CDR3 sequence: CASSLEKGVGTEAFF. In DNA, the CDR3 is TGTGCCAGCAGCTTGGAAAAAGGGGTAGGCACTGAAGCTTTCTTT.

The chain uses TRBV29-1 and TRBJ2-1; D call uncertain. Per germline, CDR1 SQVTM and CDR2 ANQGSEA. The ends were cut back, 6 bases at V and 6 bases at J, with 12 bases in the middle. The CDR3 covers 12 residues. The CDR3 sequence is CSVARISNEQFF. In DNA form, the CDR3 reads TGCAGCGTAGCCAGGATCTCCAATGAGCAGTTCTTC.

The J gene is TRBJ1-4, the V gene TRBV7-9, with 7 bases aligning to TRBD1. The CDR3 consists of 14 residues. Trimming at V came to 6 bases and at J to 6 bases, leaving 7 bases not matched to a gene. CDR1 and CDR2 (germline): SEHNR, FQNEAQ (reference sequence). The CDR3 here is CASRRQGRHEKLFF. The CDR3 DNA is TGTGCCAGCAGGAGACAGGGACGGCATGAAAAACTGTTTTTT.

The chain has TRBV20-1 and TRBJ2-7; perhaps D is TRBD1 or TRBD2 (5 bases each). V lost 6 bases and J lost 3, with 18 bases in between. Germline values: CDR1 DFQATT, CDR2 SNEGSKA (reference sequence). The CDR3 is 14 residues long. The CDR3 coding sequence is TGCAGTGCCAAAAGGCCGACGGGGCTCTACGAGCAGTACTTC. It yields the protein CSAKRPTGLYEQYF.

This chain links TRBV27 with TRBJ2-7; 10 bases are shared with TRBD1. Per the germline V gene, CDR1 is MNHEY and CDR2 is SMNVEV (reference sequence). The CDR3 is made up of 15 amino acids. With V trimmed by 6 bases and J by 6 bases, 11 bases remained unmatched. DNA of the CDR3: TGTGCCAGCAGGACTGACGGGACAGGGGTGGGCGAGCAGTACTTC. Amino acid sequence: CASRTDGTGVGEQYF.

There are a few counts of this clonotype. V usage is TRBV16 and J usage is TRBJ2-4; a possible D gene is TRBD2 (5 bases). This CDR3 is 14 amino acids long. V gave up 2 bases and J gave up 0 bases, with 5 bases separating them. The germline gives CDR1 KGHSY, CDR2 FQNENV. CDR3: CASSQGRAKNIQYF. DNA of the CDR3: TGTGCCAGCAGCCAAGGGAGAGCCAAAAACATTCAGTACTTC.

This clonotype was found many times. The V call is TRBV20-1, the J call TRBJ1-5, with D possibly matching TRBD1 (5 bases). Germline CDR1 DFQATT, CDR2 SNEGSKA (reference sequence). The CDR3 contains 16 residues. V lost 0 bases to trimming and J lost 3 bases, with 15 bases between them. The CDR3 region has the DNA TGCAGTGCTAGAGACCCGGGAAACAGGTTCAATCAGCCCCAGCATTTT. Translation gives CSARDPGNRFNQPQHF.

This clonotype was seen ten or more times. The chain uses TRBV12-3 or TRBV12-4 and TRBJ2-3; a possible D gene is TRBD2 (6 bases). The CDR3 runs 14 residues. V was shortened by 0 bases and J by 3 bases, with 7 bases between the two germline ends. CDR3 DNA sequence: TGTGCCAGCAGTTTAGCGGGAGGAACAGATACGCAGTATTTT. Residues: CASSLAGGTDTQYF.

The CDR3: CASKGGRGYEQYF. CDR3 nucleotide sequence: TGTGCCAGCAAAGGAGGGAGGGGTTACGAGCAGTACTTC. The chain carries TRBV6-1 and TRBJ2-7, with TRBD2 matching over 7 bases. This CDR3 has 13 amino acids. V lost 7 bases, J lost 4 bases, and 7 bases stayed unmatched. In germline, CDR1 is MNHNS, CDR2 SASEGT.

This clonotype was detected many times. V is TRBV5-1 and J is TRBJ1-2; D not certain. V was trimmed by 4 bases and J by 4 bases, leaving 11 bases between them. Germline CDR1 SGHRS, CDR2 YFSETQ. The CDR3 sequence is 13 residues long. DNA of the CDR3: TGCGCCAGCAGCCTGGGAGAGGGCTATGGCTACACCTTC. This gives the protein CASSLGEGYGYTF.

This clonotype was detected a few times. This chain links TRBV4-1 with TRBJ2-2, with D possibly TRBD2 on 6 matching bases. The CDR3 is 16 residues long. V lost 2 bases and J 5 bases, leaving 15 bases between the germline ends. Germline V gene sequence: CDR1 MGHRA, CDR2 YSYEKL. The CDR3 sequence: CASSQSLALGTGELFF. The CDR3 bases are TGCGCCAGCAGCCAATCACTAGCTCTAGGGACCGGGGAGCTGTTTTTT.

This clonotype occurred many times. The chain has TRBV6-8 and TRBJ1-5; D gene ambiguous. V was shortened by 10 bases and J by 11 bases, with 12 bases between the two germline ends. The germline gives CDR1 MNHGY, CDR2 SAAAGT. This CDR3 is built from 10 residues. The DNA for the CDR3 is TGTGCCACTTTACACCGGGCCCAGCATTTT. It codes for CATLHRAQHF.

This clonotype turned up a few times. This sequence joins TRBV5-1 and TRBJ1-3; 7 bases map to TRBD1. CDR3 size: 14 residues. The V and J ends lost 4 bases and 3 bases, in that order; junction bases with no gene match: 4. Germline lookup yields CDR1 SGHRS and CDR2 YFSETQ. The CDR3 bases are TGCGCCAGCAGCCTTACAGGGGTTGGAAACACCATATATTTT. It codes for CASSLTGVGNTIYF.

The DNA for the CDR3 is TGCAGCCACCAGAAGGGGGGCGTCGCCAATGAGCAGTTCTTC. It codes for CSHQKGGVANEQFF. This sequence joins TRBV29-1 and TRBJ2-1, with D possibly being TRBD1 or TRBD2 (6 bases each). CDR1 is SQVTM and CDR2 is ANQGSEA in the germline V gene. The CDR3 consists of 14 residues. Trimming removed 8 bases at V and 6 bases at J, with 20 bases between.

This clonotype has just a few counts. This rearrangement joins TRBV6-2 or TRBV6-3 to TRBJ2-3, with unresolved D. The CDR3 sequence is 16 residues long. Germline CDR1 reads MNHEY; CDR2 reads SVGEGT. V gave up 1 base and J gave up 0 bases, with 11 bases separating them. The CDR3 DNA is TGTGCCAGCAGTTACTTTAGGATTCTGAGCACAGATACGCAGTATTTT. It encodes CASSYFRILSTDTQYF.

This chain connects TRBV13 to TRBJ2-5; D unresolved. Germline assignment: CDR1 PRHDT and CDR2 FYEKMQ (reference sequence). The CDR3 loop spans 13 amino acids. The V end lost 10 bases, the J end lost 4 bases, and 16 bases lay between the germline ends. CDR3 DNA: TGTGCCATGGGCCCCGGGTGGTTAGAGACCCAGTACTTC. This gives the protein CAMGPGWLETQYF.

This clonotype occurred a few times. This chain joins TRBV4-2 and TRBJ2-2, with D perhaps matching TRBD2 (6 bases). The length of the CDR3 is 17 residues. Germline V gene sequence: CDR1 LGHNA, CDR2 YNFKEQ. Trimming took 1 base from V and 2 from J, leaving 14 bases between them. As DNA, the CDR3 is TGTGCCAGCAGCCAAGTTTCTAGCGAGGCTAACACCGGGGAGCTGTTTTTT. Translated, it gives CASSQVSSEANTGELFF.

This sequence joins TRBV29-1 and TRBJ1-1; tentative D call: TRBD1 (6 bases). CDR3 length: 14 residues. Germline lookup yields CDR1 SQVTM and CDR2 ANQGSEA. Trimming shortened V by 2 bases and J by 3 bases, and 13 bases separated the two germline ends. The CDR3 reads CSVERLQGHTEAFF. CDR3 nucleotides: TGCAGCGTTGAAAGGCTCCAGGGGCACACTGAAGCTTTCTTT.

The rearrangement links TRBV20-1 to TRBJ2-3, with a tentative D call TRBD2 (5 bases). The CDR3 totals 13 residues. Germline V gene lookup returns CDR1 DFQATT and CDR2 SNEGSKA (reference sequence). V gave up 3 bases and J gave up 4 bases, with 11 bases separating them. The CDR3 DNA reads TGCAGTGCTAGGATTAGCGTCGCAGATACGCAGTATTTT. This gives the protein CSARISVADTQYF.

This clonotype was recorded a few times. The chain carries TRBV11-3 and TRBJ2-7, with D unresolved. Per germline, CDR1 SGHNT and CDR2 YENEEA. The CDR3 has 11 amino acids. The V end lost 2 bases, the J end lost 3 bases, and 2 bases lay between the germline ends. In DNA form, the CDR3 reads TGTGCCAGCAGCTTAATCTACGAGCAGTACTTC. This sequence encodes CASSLIYEQYF. The variable domain in full, completed from reference TRBV11-3 and TRBJ2-7, reads EAGVVQSPRYKIIEKKQPVAFWCNPISGHNTLYWYLQNLGQGPELLIRYENEEAVDDSQLPKDRFSAERLKGVDSTLKIQPAELGDSAVYLCASSLIYEQYFGPGTRLTVT.